A single sample is the source of the 9 T cell receptor beta chains below, sequenced in a study of cytomegalovirus exposure and HLA in healthy donors. The study ran its PCR with 60 Vbeta and 13 Jbeta primers. This table comes from immunoSEQ multiplex PCR, and its TCRdb copy is limited to in-frame clones, with some not included. The sample includes 110,000 or so clones, around 73% of them seen just once. The sample consisted of PBMCs. These receptors all stem from a woman in her thirties in good health and CMV-seropositive.

This clone was counted a few times. The chain employs TRBV5-4 and TRBJ1-1, with D unresolved. The CDR3 extends over 15 amino acids. V lost 4 bases, J lost 3 bases, and 16 bases lay in between. The germline CDR1 and CDR2 sequences are SGHNT and YYREEE (reference sequence). The CDR3 DNA reads as TGTGCCAGCAGCGCGGAAGGGAGATGGGACACTGAAGCTTTCTTT. Its translation is CASSAEGRWDTEAFF.

The gene calls are TRBV6-1 and TRBJ2-7; TRBD2 agrees at 7 bases. CDR3 size: 15 residues. Trimming at V came to 2 bases and at J to 2 bases, leaving 6 bases not matched to a gene. Germline V gene sequence: CDR1 MNHNS, CDR2 SASEGT. In DNA form, the CDR3 reads TGTGCCAGCAGTGAACGCCGGGACTACCCCTACGAGCAGTACTTC. Amino acid sequence: CASSERRDYPYEQYF.

V usage is TRBV11-2 and J usage is TRBJ1-4, with a weak D call TRBD1 (5 bases). The CDR3 runs to 15 residues. Germline V gives CDR1 SGHAT, CDR2 FQNNGV. V gave up 5 bases and J gave up 6 bases, with 16 bases separating them. The CDR3 region is CASSPIRGKDEKLFF. DNA of the CDR3: TGTGCCAGCAGCCCCATCCGGGGGAAGGATGAAAAACTGTTTTTT.

V is TRBV4-1 and J is TRBJ2-1; tentative D call: TRBD2 (5 bases). The length of the CDR3 is 16 residues. Germline assignment: CDR1 MGHRA and CDR2 YSYEKL. With 3 bases removed from V and 9 bases from J, the gap between germline ends came to 21 bases. The CDR3 protein is CASSHPREQPRSEQFF. The CDR3 coding sequence is TGCGCCAGCAGCCATCCCCGGGAACAGCCCAGAAGTGAGCAGTTCTTC.

The chain couples TRBV19 to TRBJ2-7; 7 bases map to TRBD2. This CDR3 is built from 14 residues. V was pared by 5 bases and J by 6 bases, with 10 bases of the junction left unmatched. CDR1 is LNHDA and CDR2 is SQIVND in the germline V gene (reference sequence). The CDR3 coding sequence is TGTGCCAGTAGTGTGGGGGGAGGGCAGAGCGAGCAGTACTTC. Encoded protein: CASSVGGGQSEQYF.

The rearrangement uses TRBV11-2 and TRBJ2-5; 12 bases align to TRBD2. This CDR3 is built from 16 residues. Germline V gene data show CDR1 as SGHAT and CDR2 as FQNNGV. The J segment lost 1 base and the V segment lost 5 bases, leaving 5 bases of the junction unmatched. The CDR3 DNA is TGTGCCAGCAGCCGACCTAGCGGGGGGGCCCAAGAGACCCAGTACTTC. Its translation is CASSRPSGGAQETQYF.

The chain is built from TRBV19 and TRBJ1-4, with D possibly TRBD1 on 5 matching bases. Trimming removed 7 bases from V and 5 bases from J, with 17 bases in between. CDR1 and CDR2 (germline): LNHDA, SQIVND (reference sequence). The CDR3 spans 15 residues. CDR3 region: CASTEPGRGNEKLFF. The DNA for the CDR3 is TGTGCCAGTACCGAACCGGGACGGGGGAATGAAAAACTGTTTTTT.

This clone has a handful of counts. The chain has TRBV12-5 and TRBJ2-6; tentatively, D is TRBD1 (6 bases). The V gene's germline CDR1 is LGHNT and CDR2 FRNRAP. V shed 2 bases and J shed 0 bases, with 14 bases lying between them. CDR3 size: 18 residues. The CDR3 loop is CASGLPSQGTSGANVLTF. The CDR3 DNA is TGTGCTAGTGGTTTGCCCTCACAGGGTACCTCTGGGGCCAACGTCCTGACTTTC.

This clone was recorded once. The J gene is TRBJ2-1, the V gene TRBV7-9; 11 nucleotides match TRBD2. The V gene end was trimmed by 5 bases and the J gene end by 7 bases; junction bases not matched to a gene: 10. CDR3 length: 16 amino acids. Looked up from germline, CDR1 is SEHNR and CDR2 is FQNEAQ (reference sequence). Written as DNA, the CDR3 is TGTGCCAGCAGCCATCCAACTAGCGGGAGTGGTAATGAGCAGTTCTTC. Protein sequence: CASSHPTSGSGNEQFF.